This T cell receptor (beta chain) was observed in a study of T cell responses to AZD1222 COVID-19 vaccine (dated by TCRdb to the early 2020s). Notes on the research overall: TCR sequencing was performed for 230 to 250 trial participants, of whom about 200 were given two doses of AZD1222 and approximately 25 were given two doses of MenACWY control vaccine. Enrollment into the trials was organized by age into subgroups of 18-55, 56-69 and 70-plus years, and those subgroups contained 148, 28 and 57 TCR-sequenced participants, respectively. The investigation overall reported the following: Participants were mostly white British and included more females than males, and it was suggested by the authors that clonal diversity may have been underestimated. Only five or six AZD1222 recipients were SARS-CoV-2 seropositive at baseline, limiting conclusions about previously exposed vaccinees. After two AZD1222 doses, spike-specific TCR breadth and depth were significantly higher than at day 0 and than in MenACWY recipients. No day 14 peak-response samples were available, so repertoires were characterized only after the peak T cell response. CD4 TCRs associated with the vaccine covered the entire spike protein, and the dominant responses were in regions 160-218 and 743-854. In the small 56-69-year group, the increase in depth fell short of significance, most likely because of low power. Reportedly, close to half of the unique spike-specific TCRs recognized epitopes lying outside the regions that are mutated in the B.1.351 and B.1.1.7 variants.

The time point label here, explained by the study, means: about 28 days (+/-7) after the second vaccine dose. Because spike-specific TCR depth and breadth did not differ between the two schedules, AZD1222 recipients who got a second dose at roughly 4 weeks were pooled with those who got a second dose at roughly 12 weeks. The vaccinee samples were drawn from two UK trials, COV001 and COV002, one of which was a single-blind randomized controlled phase 2/3 trial testing AZD1222 (ChAdOx1 nCoV-19) in healthy adults. Trial participant PBMC samples were collected at day 0 and day 28 after the second dose for TCRbeta chain sequencing. The CDR3 regions of human TCRbeta chains were analyzed by immunosequencing. As for how the authors treated the data: Repertoire TCRs were matched against a reference library of SARS-CoV-2-specific TCRs generated with the MIRA antigen-specificity platform. Breadth was defined as the fraction of unique TCRs that were SARS-CoV-2-associated. Depth was defined as the fraction of total T cells that were SARS-CoV-2-associated. Using the MIRA data, every spike-specific TCR was mapped to the spike region that the TCR reacted to and assigned to either a CD4 or a CD8 class. Log10-transformed breadth and depth values were compared by one-way ANOVA with Sidak's multiple comparisons tests. What TCRdb holds here is the immuneACCESS table cut down to in-frame rearrangements. Part of the clones is not present; checked against another copy, under half of the missing clones reflect an unresolved V gene, and the others are unexplained. That table furnishes V, J and clone size, whereas the DNA furnished D and trimming. The sample data list 95,000 to 110,000 clones, and around 90% of these were observed just once. Clones ranked in the top ten supply about 6.8% of the sample.

Of note for this clone: Its specific antigen is unknown. No base quality values were provided; no much bigger clone lies one nucleotide off.

The cysteine opens and the phenylalanine closes a CDR3 of 16 amino acids. Only the CDR3 DNA stays, 48 bases, in frame from base 1. V drops 5 bases and J drops 3 bases, leaving 17 bases in between. The germline V gene gives CDR1 as SGHDT and CDR2 as YYEEEE. The chain employs TRBV5-6 and TRBJ1-4, with TRBD1 tentatively as D gene (5 bases match). The starting material was peripheral blood, obtained 28 days after the second AZD1222 dose. The clonotype originates from an adult who received the AZD1222 COVID-19 vaccine. The base sequence is TGTGCCAGCAGTTTTGGGACTGGACATGCTAATGAAAAACTGTTTTTT. Translated, it reads CASSFGTGHANEKLFF.